The 16 T cell receptor beta chains below all came from one sample that was sequenced in a study of blood T cell repertoires in COVID-19. Measured with immunoSEQ multiplex PCR; TCRdb has only the in-frame clones, and not every one. Of 270,000 or so clones listed, about nine tenths are singletons. The source material was peripheral blood. All receptors come from a woman under 40 with COVID-19, enrolled during active disease.

The chain recombines TRBV2 with TRBJ2-5, with a possible D match to TRBD2 (6 bases). The CDR3 extends over 16 amino acids. The V gene lost 0 bases and the J gene lost 2 bases, with 13 bases spanning the gap. The germline CDR1 and CDR2 sequences are SNHLY and FYNNEI. CDR3 protein: CASSEAPTSRQETQYF. The CDR3 nucleotides are TGTGCCAGCAGTGAAGCGCCAACTAGCAGACAAGAGACCCAGTACTTC.

This rearrangement joins TRBV3-1 (or the pseudogene TRBV3-2) to TRBJ2-1, with D maybe TRBD1 (6 bases). The CDR3 has 16 residues. Trimming pared 1 base from V and 7 bases from J, leaving 17 bases between. Per the germline V gene, CDR1 is LGHDT and CDR2 is YNNKEL (reference sequence). CDR3 DNA sequence: TGTGCCAGCAGCCAAGCGCTGGTGGGGGCGCGAAATGAGCAGTTCTTC. Translated, it gives CASSQALVGARNEQFF.

The chain employs TRBV5-4 and TRBJ2-7; 7 nucleotides line up with TRBD1. CDR1 is SGHNT, CDR2 YYREEE, per germline (reference sequence). This CDR3 is 16 amino acids long. The J segment lost 0 bases and the V segment lost 2 bases, leaving 8 bases of the junction unmatched. The CDR3: CASSFFADRSSYEQYF. CDR3 in DNA: TGTGCCAGCAGCTTTTTCGCGGACAGGTCCTCCTACGAGCAGTACTTC. Together with reference TRBV5-4 and TRBJ2-7, the CDR3 gives the full variable domain: ETGVTQSPTHLIKTRGQQVTLRCSSQSGHNTVSWYQQALGQGPQFIFQYYREEENGRGNFPPRFSGLQFPNYSSELNVNALELDDSALYLCASSFFADRSSYEQYFGPGTRLTVT.

V is TRBV7-2 and J is TRBJ1-2; tentatively, D is TRBD1 (6 bases). CDR3 length equals 15 residues. V was trimmed by 5 bases and J by 2 bases, leaving 15 bases between them. Germline lookup yields CDR1 SGHTA and CDR2 FQGNSA. CDR3 nucleotides: TGTGCCAGCAGCGCATACCTTACAGGGAACTATGGCTACACCTTC. This gives the protein CASSAYLTGNYGYTF.

The table lists this clone with a count of one. The V and J genes are TRBV6-5 and TRBJ1-2; tentatively, D is TRBD1 (5 bases). CDR3 size: 16 residues. Germline CDR1 and CDR2: MNHEY and SVGAGI. V lost 0 bases and J lost 2, with 13 bases in between. The CDR3 reads CASSYSPGAGNYGYTF. The CDR3 region has the DNA TGTGCCAGCAGTTACTCCCCGGGAGCAGGGAACTATGGCTACACCTTC.

This sequence joins TRBV29-1 and TRBJ1-3; D is perhaps TRBD1 (5 bases). This CDR3 contains 15 residues. Trimming pared 5 bases from V and 0 bases from J, leaving 14 bases between. CDR1 SQVTM and CDR2 ANQGSEA come from the germline V gene. The CDR3 DNA reads as TGCAGCGTTCAATTTTCGGGGGGCTCTGGAAACACCATATATTTT. Its protein is CSVQFSGGSGNTIYF.

The V call is TRBV18, the J call TRBJ1-1; D may be TRBD1 (5 bases). CDR3 length equals 16 residues. From germline, CDR1 is KGHSH and CDR2 LQKENI. The V end lost 3 bases, the J end lost 0 bases, and 14 bases lay between the germline ends. As DNA, the CDR3 is TGTGCCAGCTCACCTTATGACAGAACCATGAACACTGAAGCTTTCTTT. It translates to CASSPYDRTMNTEAFF.

V is TRBV6-5 and J is TRBJ2-3, with 11 bases aligning to TRBD2. Germline V gene sequence: CDR1 MNHEY, CDR2 SVGAGI. Unmatched junction bases numbered 9, after V lost 10 bases and J lost 3 bases. There are 15 residues in the CDR3. The CDR3 sequence: CATYFSGGATDTQYF. CDR3 DNA: TGTGCCACCTATTTTAGCGGGGGGGCAACAGATACGCAGTATTTT.

V is TRBV24-1 and J is TRBJ2-7, with D tentatively TRBD1 (5 bases). V was cut by 12 bases and J by 0 bases, with 17 bases left in between. This CDR3 spans 14 amino acids. Germline loops: CDR1 KGHDR, CDR2 SFDVKD. CDR3 coding DNA: TGTGCCTCCTCCCTCGTGACAGTCTCCTACGAGCAGTACTTC. Protein product: CASSLVTVSYEQYF.

This clone has only a few counts. This sequence joins TRBV18 and TRBJ1-1; TRBD1 is a possible D gene (6 bases). V was clipped by 6 bases and J by 5 bases, with 16 bases between them. Germline loops: CDR1 KGHSH, CDR2 LQKENI. The CDR3 runs 14 residues. The CDR3 sequence: CASSQVGGPTEAFF. In DNA, the CDR3 is TGTGCCAGCTCCCAGGTGGGGGGGCCTACTGAAGCTTTCTTT.

This chain links TRBV10-3 with TRBJ2-7, with TRBD2 identical over 11 bases. CDR3 length: 15 residues. Germline trimming cut 2 bases from V and 2 bases from J; bases unmatched to any gene: 2. The germline CDR1 and CDR2 sequences are ENHRY and SYGVKD. CDR3 sequence (DNA): TGTGCCATCAGTGAGACTAGCGGGGGCACCTACGAGCAGTACTTC. It encodes CAISETSGGTYEQYF.

The chain links TRBV7-2 to TRBJ1-2; tentatively, D is TRBD1 (6 bases). The CDR3 consists of 13 residues. Germline loops: CDR1 SGHTA, CDR2 FQGNSA. Trimming took 2 bases from V and 5 from J, leaving 9 bases between them. This CDR3 is CASSLRGGYGYTF. DNA for the CDR3: TGTGCCAGCAGCTTAAGAGGGGGATATGGCTACACCTTC.

This rearrangement joins TRBV4-2 to TRBJ2-7; TRBD1 is a possible D gene (6 bases). V gave up 1 base and J gave up 7 bases, with 11 bases separating them. Germline V gives CDR1 LGHNA, CDR2 YNFKEQ. The CDR3 has 13 residues. CDR3 sequence: CASSQAGEREQYF. CDR3 DNA: TGTGCCAGCAGCCAAGCAGGGGAGAGGGAGCAGTACTTC.

The chain recombines TRBV5-8 with TRBJ1-5; 7 positions match TRBD1. CDR3 length equals 16 residues. Trimming took 2 bases from V and 1 from J; bases not matched to a gene: 6. CDR1 is SGHTS and CDR2 is YDEGEE in the germline V gene. Written as DNA, the CDR3 is TGTGCCAGCAGCTTCACAGGGGCTCGGAGCAATCAGCCCCAGCATTTT. Protein sequence: CASSFTGARSNQPQHF. Based on the CDR3 plus reference TRBV5-8 and TRBJ1-5, the full variable domain is EAGVTQSPTHLIKTRGQQATLRCSPISGHTSVYWYQQALGLGLQFLLWYDEGEERNRGNFPPRFSGRQFPNYSSELNVNALELEDSALYLCASSFTGARSNQPQHFGDGTRLSIL.

The chain couples TRBV10-1 to TRBJ2-3, with D perhaps TRBD2 (6 bases). The V gene lost 2 bases and the J gene lost 4 bases, with 13 bases spanning the gap. CDR3 length: 15 residues. From germline, CDR1 is WNHNN and CDR2 SYGVQD (reference sequence). The CDR3 sequence: CASSEPGRRADTQYF. The CDR3 DNA reads TGCGCCAGCAGTGAGCCGGGAAGGAGGGCAGATACGCAGTATTTT.

The chain carries TRBV5-1 and TRBJ2-5; TRBD2 matches at 8 bases. This CDR3 comprises 14 residues. The germline V gene encodes CDR1 SGHRS and CDR2 YFSETQ. With 2 bases clipped from V and 5 bases from J, the junction kept 5 bases outside the gene matches. This chain's CDR3 is CASSFAGGGETQYF. The CDR3, as DNA: TGCGCCAGCAGCTTCGCGGGGGGAGGTGAGACCCAGTACTTC.